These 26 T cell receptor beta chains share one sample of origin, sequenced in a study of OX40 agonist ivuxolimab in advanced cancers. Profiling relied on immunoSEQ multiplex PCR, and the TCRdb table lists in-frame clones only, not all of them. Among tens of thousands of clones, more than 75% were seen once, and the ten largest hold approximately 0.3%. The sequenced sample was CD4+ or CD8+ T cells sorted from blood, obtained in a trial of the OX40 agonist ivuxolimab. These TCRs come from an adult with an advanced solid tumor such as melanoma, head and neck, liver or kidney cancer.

In nucleotides, the CDR3 is TGTGCCAGCAGCTTAGGTGGAGACAGCCAAGAGACCCAGTACTTC. It encodes CASSLGGDSQETQYF. The genes are TRBV7-2 and TRBJ2-5; D is possibly TRBD1 (5 bases). Germline V CDR1 and CDR2: SGHTA, FQGNSA. The CDR3 extends over 15 amino acids. Trimming stripped 1 base from V and 1 base from J, with 10 bases between.

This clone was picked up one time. CDR3: CASSSTGGSTEAFF. For the CDR3, the DNA is TGCGCCAGCAGCTCGACAGGGGGTTCGACTGAAGCTTTCTTT. The J gene is TRBJ1-1, the V gene TRBV5-1, with 9 bases aligning to TRBD1. CDR3 length equals 14 residues. V lost 3 bases, J lost 5 bases, and 5 bases stayed unmatched. Germline V gene lookup returns CDR1 SGHRS and CDR2 YFSETQ.

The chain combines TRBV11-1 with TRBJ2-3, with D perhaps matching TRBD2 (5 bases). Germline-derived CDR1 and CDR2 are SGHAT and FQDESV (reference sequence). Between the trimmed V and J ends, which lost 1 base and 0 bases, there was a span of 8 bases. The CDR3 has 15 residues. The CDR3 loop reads CASSLVWRSTDTQYF. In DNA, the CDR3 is TGTGCCAGCAGCTTAGTGTGGAGGAGCACAGATACGCAGTATTTT.

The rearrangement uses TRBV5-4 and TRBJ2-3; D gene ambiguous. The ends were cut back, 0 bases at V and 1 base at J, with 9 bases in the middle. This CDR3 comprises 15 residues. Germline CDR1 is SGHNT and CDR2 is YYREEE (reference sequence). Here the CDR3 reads CASSLANGRTDTQYF. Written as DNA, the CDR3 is TGTGCCAGCAGCTTGGCAAACGGTCGCACAGATACGCAGTATTTT.

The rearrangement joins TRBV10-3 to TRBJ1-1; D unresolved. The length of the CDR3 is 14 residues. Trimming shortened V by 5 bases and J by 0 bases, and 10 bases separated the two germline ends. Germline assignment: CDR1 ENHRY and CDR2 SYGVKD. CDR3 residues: CAISRVGLNTEAFF. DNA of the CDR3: TGTGCCATCAGTAGGGTAGGGTTGAACACTGAAGCTTTCTTT.

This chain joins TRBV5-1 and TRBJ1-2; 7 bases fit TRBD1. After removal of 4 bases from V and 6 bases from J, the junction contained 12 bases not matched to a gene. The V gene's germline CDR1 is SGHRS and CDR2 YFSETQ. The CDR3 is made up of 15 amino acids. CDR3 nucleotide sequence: TGCGCCAGCAGCCTGGAAACAGGGGATGTAAATGGCTACACCTTC. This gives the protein CASSLETGDVNGYTF.

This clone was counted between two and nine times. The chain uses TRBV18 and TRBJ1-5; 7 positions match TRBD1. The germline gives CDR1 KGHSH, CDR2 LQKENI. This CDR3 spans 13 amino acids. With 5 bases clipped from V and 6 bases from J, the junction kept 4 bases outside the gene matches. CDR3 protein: CASSTQGSQPQHF. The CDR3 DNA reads TGTGCCAGCTCAACACAGGGGAGTCAGCCCCAGCATTTT.

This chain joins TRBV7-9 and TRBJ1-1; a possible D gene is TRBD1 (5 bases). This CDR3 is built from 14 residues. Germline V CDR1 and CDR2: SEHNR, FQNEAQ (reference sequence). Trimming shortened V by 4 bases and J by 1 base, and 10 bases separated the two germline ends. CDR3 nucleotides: TGTGCCAGCAGCTCAACCGACAGGAACACTGAAGCTTTCTTT. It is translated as CASSSTDRNTEAFF.

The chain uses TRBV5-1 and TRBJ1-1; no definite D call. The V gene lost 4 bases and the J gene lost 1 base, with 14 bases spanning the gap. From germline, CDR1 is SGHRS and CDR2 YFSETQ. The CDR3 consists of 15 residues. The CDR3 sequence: CASSRLATANTEAFF. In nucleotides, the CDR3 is TGCGCCAGCAGCCGTCTAGCTACAGCGAACACTGAAGCTTTCTTT. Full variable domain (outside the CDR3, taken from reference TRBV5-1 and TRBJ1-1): KAGVTQTPRYLIKTRGQQVTLSCSPISGHRSVSWYQQTPGQGLQFLFEYFSETQRNKGNFPGRFSGRQFSNSRSEMNVSTLELGDSALYLCASSRLATANTEAFFGQGTRLTVV.

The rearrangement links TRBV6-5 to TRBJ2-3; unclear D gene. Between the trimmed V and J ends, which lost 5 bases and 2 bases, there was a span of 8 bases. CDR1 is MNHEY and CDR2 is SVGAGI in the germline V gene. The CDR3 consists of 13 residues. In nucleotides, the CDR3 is TGTGCCAGCAGTCCCGAAAACACAGATACGCAGTATTTT. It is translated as CASSPENTDTQYF.

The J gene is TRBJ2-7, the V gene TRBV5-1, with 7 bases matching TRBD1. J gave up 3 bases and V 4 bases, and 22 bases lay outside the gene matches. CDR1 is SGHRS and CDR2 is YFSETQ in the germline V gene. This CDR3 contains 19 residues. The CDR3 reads CASSPDSNSVKTGNYEQYF. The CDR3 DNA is TGCGCCAGCAGCCCAGACTCCAATTCGGTCAAGACAGGGAACTACGAGCAGTACTTC.

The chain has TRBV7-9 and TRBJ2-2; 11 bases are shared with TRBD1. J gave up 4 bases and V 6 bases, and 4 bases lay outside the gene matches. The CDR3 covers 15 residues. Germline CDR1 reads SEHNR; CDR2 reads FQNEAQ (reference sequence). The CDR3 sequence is CASSQGTGGTGELFF. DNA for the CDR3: TGTGCCAGCAGTCAAGGGACAGGGGGCACCGGGGAGCTGTTTTTT.

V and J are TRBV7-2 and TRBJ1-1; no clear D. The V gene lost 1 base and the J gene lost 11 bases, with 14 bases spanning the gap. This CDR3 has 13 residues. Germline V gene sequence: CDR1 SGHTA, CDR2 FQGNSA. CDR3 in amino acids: CASSLDRARVAFF. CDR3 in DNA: TGTGCCAGCAGCTTAGATCGGGCCCGGGTCGCTTTCTTT.

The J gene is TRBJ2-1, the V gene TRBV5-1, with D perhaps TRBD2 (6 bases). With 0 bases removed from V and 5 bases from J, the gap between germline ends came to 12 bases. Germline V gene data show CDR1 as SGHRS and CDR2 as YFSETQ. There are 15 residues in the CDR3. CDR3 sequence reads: CASSLAEVADNEQFF. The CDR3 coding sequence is TGCGCCAGCAGCTTGGCCGAGGTAGCGGACAATGAGCAGTTCTTC.

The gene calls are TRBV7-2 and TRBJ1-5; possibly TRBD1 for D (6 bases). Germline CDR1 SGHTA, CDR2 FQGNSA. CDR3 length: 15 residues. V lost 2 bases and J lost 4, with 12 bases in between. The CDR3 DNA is TGTGCCAGCAGCTTACGTGGACAGCTAAATCAGCCCCAGCATTTT. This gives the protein CASSLRGQLNQPQHF.

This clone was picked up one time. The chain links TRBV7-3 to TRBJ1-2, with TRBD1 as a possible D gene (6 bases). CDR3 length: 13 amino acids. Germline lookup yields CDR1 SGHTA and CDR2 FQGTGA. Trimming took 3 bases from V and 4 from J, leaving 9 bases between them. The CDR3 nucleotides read TGTGCCAGCAGCTTTTTGACAGGCTATGGCTACACCTTC. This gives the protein CASSFLTGYGYTF. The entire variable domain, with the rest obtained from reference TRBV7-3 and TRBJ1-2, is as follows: GAGVSQTPSNKVTEKGKYVELRCDPISGHTALYWYRQSLGQGPEFLIYFQGTGAADDSGLPNDRFFAVRPEGSVSTLKIQRTERGDSAVYLCASSFLTGYGYTFGSGTRLTVV.

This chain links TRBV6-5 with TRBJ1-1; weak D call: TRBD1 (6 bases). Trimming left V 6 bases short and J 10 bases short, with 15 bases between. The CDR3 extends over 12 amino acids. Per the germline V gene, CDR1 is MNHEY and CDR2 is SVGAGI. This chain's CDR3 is CASRGAGVVAFF. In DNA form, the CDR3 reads TGTGCCAGCAGAGGAGCAGGGGTTGTAGCTTTCTTT.

The CDR3: CASSEGGVNTEAFF. As DNA, the CDR3 is TGTGCCAGCAGTGAAGGGGGCGTTAACACTGAAGCTTTCTTT. The rearrangement uses TRBV6-1 and TRBJ1-1; tentatively, D is TRBD1 (5 bases). Germline CDR1 and CDR2: MNHNS and SASEGT. Between the trimmed V and J ends, which lost 1 base and 2 bases, there was a span of 8 bases. This CDR3 has 14 amino acids.

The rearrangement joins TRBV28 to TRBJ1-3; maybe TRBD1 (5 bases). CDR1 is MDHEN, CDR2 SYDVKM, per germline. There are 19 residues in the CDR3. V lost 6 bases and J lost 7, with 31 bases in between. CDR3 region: CASSLWNPLGTALANTIYF. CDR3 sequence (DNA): TGTGCCAGCAGCCTATGGAATCCCCTTGGGACGGCTCTGGCTAACACCATATATTTT.

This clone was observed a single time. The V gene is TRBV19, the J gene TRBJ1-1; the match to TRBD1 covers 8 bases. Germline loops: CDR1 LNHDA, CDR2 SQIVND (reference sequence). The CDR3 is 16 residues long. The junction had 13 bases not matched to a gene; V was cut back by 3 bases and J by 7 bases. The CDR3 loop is CASSIKKDREGGEAFF. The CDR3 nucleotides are TGTGCCAGTAGTATCAAAAAGGACAGGGAAGGTGGTGAAGCTTTCTTT.

The chain's CDR3 is CASSSGQEGSSQHF. The CDR3, as DNA: TGTGCCAGCAGCTCGGGACAGGAAGGAAGCTCTCAGCATTTT. The chain combines TRBV5-6 with TRBJ1-5; TRBD1 matches at 8 bases. Germline V gives CDR1 SGHDT, CDR2 YYEEEE. V shed 3 bases, J shed 13 bases, and the junction held 12 bases outside the gene matches. The CDR3 totals 14 residues.

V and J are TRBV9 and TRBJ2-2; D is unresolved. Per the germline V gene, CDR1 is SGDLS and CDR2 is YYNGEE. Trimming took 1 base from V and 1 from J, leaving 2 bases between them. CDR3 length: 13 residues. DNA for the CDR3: TGTGCCAGCAGCGTAAAGAACACCGGGGAGCTGTTTTTT. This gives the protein CASSVKNTGELFF.

The CDR3 nucleotides read TGTGCTAGTGGTTTGGTACCGGGAGCCGGGGAGCTGTTTTTT. It is translated as CASGLVPGAGELFF. V is TRBV12-5 and J is TRBJ2-2, with a possible D match to TRBD2 (6 bases). Germline V CDR1 and CDR2: LGHNT, FRNRAP. Trimming cost V 0 bases and J 6 bases, with 8 bases left between them. CDR3 length equals 14 residues. Full variable domain (rest looked up from reference TRBV12-5 and TRBJ2-2): DARVTQTPRHKVTEMGQEVTMRCQPILGHNTVFWYRQTMMQGLELLAYFRNRAPLDDSGMPKDRFSAEMPDATLATLKIQPSEPRDSAVYFCASGLVPGAGELFFGEGSRLTVL.

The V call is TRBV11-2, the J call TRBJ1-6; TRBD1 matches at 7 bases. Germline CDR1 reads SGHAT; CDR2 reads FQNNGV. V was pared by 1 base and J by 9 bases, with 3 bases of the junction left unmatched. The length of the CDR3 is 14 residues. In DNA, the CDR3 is TGTGCCAGCAGCTTAGGACAGGGTAGTTCACCCCTCCACTTT. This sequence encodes CASSLGQGSSPLHF.

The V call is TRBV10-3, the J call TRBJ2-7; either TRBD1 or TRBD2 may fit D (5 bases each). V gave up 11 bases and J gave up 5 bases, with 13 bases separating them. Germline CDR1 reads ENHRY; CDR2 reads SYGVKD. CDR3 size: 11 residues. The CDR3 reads CAVGTLDEQYF. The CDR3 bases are TGTGCCGTCGGGACCTTGGACGAGCAGTACTTC.

The CDR3 here is CASRRNSGRSYEQYF. CDR3 DNA sequence: TGTGCCAGCAGACGAAATAGCGGGAGGAGCTACGAGCAGTACTTC. V gene TRBV6-5 combines with J gene TRBJ2-7; 10 bases map to TRBD2. The V and J ends lost 6 bases and 3 bases, in that order; junction bases with no gene match: 8. Germline V gene data show CDR1 as MNHEY and CDR2 as SVGAGI. This CDR3 is 15 amino acids long.